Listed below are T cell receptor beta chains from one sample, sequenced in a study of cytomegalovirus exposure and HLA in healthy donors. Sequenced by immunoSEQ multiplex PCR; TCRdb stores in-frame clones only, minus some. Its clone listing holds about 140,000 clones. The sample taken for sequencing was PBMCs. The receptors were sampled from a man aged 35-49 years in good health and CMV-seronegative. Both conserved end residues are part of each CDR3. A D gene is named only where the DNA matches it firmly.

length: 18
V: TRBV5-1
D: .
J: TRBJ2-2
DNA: TGCGCCAGCAGCTCATGGGGCAGGGGCATGTTGGACACCGGGGAGCTGTTTTTT
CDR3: CASSSWGRGMLDTGELFF

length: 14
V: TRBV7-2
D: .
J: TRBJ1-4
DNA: TGTGCCAGCAGCTTAGCAGGGGGTGATGAAAAACTGTTTTTT
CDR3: CASSLAGGDEKLFF

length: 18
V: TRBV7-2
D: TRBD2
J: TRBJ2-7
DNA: TGTGCCAGCAGCCAAAAATTACCCAGACTAGCGGGGACCTACGAGCAGTACTTC
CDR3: CASSQKLPRLAGTYEQYF

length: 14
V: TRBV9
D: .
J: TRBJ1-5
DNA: TGTGCCAGCAGCGTAGCGGCGGGAACTCAGCCCCAGCATTTT
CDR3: CASSVAAGTQPQHF

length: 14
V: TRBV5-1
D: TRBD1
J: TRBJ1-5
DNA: TGCGCCAGCAGCTTACGGACAGGCGGCGGACCCCAGCATTTT
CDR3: CASSLRTGGGPQHF

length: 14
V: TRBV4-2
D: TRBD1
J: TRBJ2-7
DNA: TGTGCCAGCAGCCATCGGACAGGGGGGTACGAGCAGTACTTC
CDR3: CASSHRTGGYEQYF

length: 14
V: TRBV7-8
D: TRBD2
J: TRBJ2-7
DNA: TGTGCCTCTTCATACGGGGCTAGCGGGGTCGAGCAGTACTTC
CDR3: CASSYGASGVEQYF

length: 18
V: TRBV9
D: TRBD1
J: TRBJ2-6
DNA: TGTGCCAGCAGCGTAGCGGCAGGGGGCTCTTCTGGGGCCAACGTCCTGACTTTC
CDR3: CASSVAAGGSSGANVLTF

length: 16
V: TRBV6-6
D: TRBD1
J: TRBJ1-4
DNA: TGTGCCAGCAGTGCGGGCCTCCGGGACAGCGGAGAAAAACTGTTTTTT
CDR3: CASSAGLRDSGEKLFF

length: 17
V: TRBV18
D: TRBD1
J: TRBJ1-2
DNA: TGTGCCAGCTCACCGGCACGGGACAGATTTCTAACTGGGGGCTACACCTTC
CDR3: CASSPARDRFLTGGYTF

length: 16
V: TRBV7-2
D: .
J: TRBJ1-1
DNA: TGTGCCAGCAGCTTATATACCGGGACACTGAACACTGAAGCTTTCTTT
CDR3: CASSLYTGTLNTEAFF

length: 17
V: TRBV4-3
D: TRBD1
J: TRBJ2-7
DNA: TGCGCCAGCAGCACCCAGACAGGGGGCCTTAGCTCCTACGAGCAGTACTTC
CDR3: CASSTQTGGLSSYEQYF

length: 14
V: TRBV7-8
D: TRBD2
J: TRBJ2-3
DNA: TGTGCCAGCAGCTTGCGGGGGGGCACAGATACGCAGTATTTT
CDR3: CASSLRGGTDTQYF

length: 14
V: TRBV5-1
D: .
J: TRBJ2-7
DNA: TGCGCCAGCAGCCCGGGGGGCCCACCCTACGAGCAGTACTTC
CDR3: CASSPGGPPYEQYF

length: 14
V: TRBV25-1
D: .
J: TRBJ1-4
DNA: TGTGCCAGCAGTGAATCACGGACAGTCGAAAAACTGTTTTTT
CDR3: CASSESRTVEKLFF

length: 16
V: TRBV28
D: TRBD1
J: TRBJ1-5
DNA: TGTGCCAGCAGTTGGTGGGCAGGGGGAGGAAGACAGCCCCAGCATTTT
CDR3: CASSWWAGGGRQPQHF

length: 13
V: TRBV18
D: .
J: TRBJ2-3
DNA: TGTGCCAGCTCACGGGCGGGTGAAGATACGCAGTATTTT
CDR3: CASSRAGEDTQYF

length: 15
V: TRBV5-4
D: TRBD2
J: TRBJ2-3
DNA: TGTGCCAGCAGCCGGACTAGCGGGGGCACAGATACGCAGTATTTT
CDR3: CASSRTSGGTDTQYF

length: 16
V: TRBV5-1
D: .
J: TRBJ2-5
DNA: TGCGCCAGCAGCTTGACAGGGGAGGTTTTGTTTGAGACCCAGTACTTC
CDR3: CASSLTGEVLFETQYF

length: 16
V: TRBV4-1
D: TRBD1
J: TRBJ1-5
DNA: TGCGCCAGCAGCCAAGACTGGGGACAGGGATATCAGCCCCAGCATTTT
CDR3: CASSQDWGQGYQPQHF

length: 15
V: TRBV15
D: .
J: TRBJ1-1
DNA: TGTGCCACCAGCAGTCGGGCAGGGGAAGAGACTGAAGCTTTCTTT
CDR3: CATSSRAGEETEAFF

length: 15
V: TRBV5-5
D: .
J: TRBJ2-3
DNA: TGTGCCAGCAGCTTGGGTACAGGGCGCACAGATACGCAGTATTTT
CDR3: CASSLGTGRTDTQYF

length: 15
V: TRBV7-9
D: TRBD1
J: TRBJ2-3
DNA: TGTGCCAGCAGCCCCCCGGGACAGTCCACAGATACGCAGTATTTT
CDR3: CASSPPGQSTDTQYF

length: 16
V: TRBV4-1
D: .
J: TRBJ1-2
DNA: TGCGCCAGCAGCCTTGGTCCCTCCGGGCCCGGGAATGGCTACACCTTC
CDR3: CASSLGPSGPGNGYTF

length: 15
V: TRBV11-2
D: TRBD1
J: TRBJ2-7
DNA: TGTGCCAGCAGCCTAGATGGACAGGGCTCCTACGAGCAGTACTTC
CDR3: CASSLDGQGSYEQYF

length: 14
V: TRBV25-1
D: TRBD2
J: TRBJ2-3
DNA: TGTGCCAGCAGGAGCGGGGGGGTAACAGATACGCAGTATTTT
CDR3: CASRSGGVTDTQYF

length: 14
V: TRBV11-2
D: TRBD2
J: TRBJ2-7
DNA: TGTGCCAGCAGCCCGTGGGGGGGATCCTACGAGCAGTACTTC
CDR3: CASSPWGGSYEQYF

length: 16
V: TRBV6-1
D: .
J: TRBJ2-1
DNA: TGTGCCAGCAGTGAATTTTCAGGGGATTCCTACAATGAGCAGTTCTTC
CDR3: CASSEFSGDSYNEQFF

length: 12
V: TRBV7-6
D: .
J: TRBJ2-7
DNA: TGTGCCAGCAGCTCCACAGGCTACGAGCAGTACTTC
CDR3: CASSSTGYEQYF

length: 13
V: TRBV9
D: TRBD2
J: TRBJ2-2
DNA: TGTGCCAGCAGCCCTGGGAGGGAAGGGGAGCTGTTTTTT
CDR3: CASSPGREGELFF

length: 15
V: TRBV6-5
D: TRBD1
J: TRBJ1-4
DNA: TGTGCCAGCAGTCAACAGGGGTTAACTAATGAAAAACTGTTTTTT
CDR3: CASSQQGLTNEKLFF

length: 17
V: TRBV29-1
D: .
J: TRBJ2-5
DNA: TGCAGCGTTAGTCAGGGCCATCCGGTGAGGTACCAAGAGACCCAGTACTTC
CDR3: CSVSQGHPVRYQETQYF

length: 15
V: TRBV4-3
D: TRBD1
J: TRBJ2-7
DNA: TGCGCCAGCAGCCAAGGAGCAGGGGGCTCCTACGAGCAGTACTTC
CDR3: CASSQGAGGSYEQYF

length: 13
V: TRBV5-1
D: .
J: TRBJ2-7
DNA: TGCGCCAGCAGCTTGGGACTCCTCTACGAGCAGTACTTC
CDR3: CASSLGLLYEQYF

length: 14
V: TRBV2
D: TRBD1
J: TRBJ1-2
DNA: TGTGCCAGCATGGGGGGACAGGAAAACTATGGCTACACCTTC
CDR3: CASMGGQENYGYTF

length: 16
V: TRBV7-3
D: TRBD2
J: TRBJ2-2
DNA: TGTGCCAGCAGCTTAAGAGCACTAGCGGGGTCTGGGGAGCTGTTTTTT
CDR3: CASSLRALAGSGELFF

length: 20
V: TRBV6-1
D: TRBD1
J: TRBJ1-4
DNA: TGTGCCAGCAGTGCGGCACCGGGACAGGGGGCCCAGATGGCTAATGAAAAACTGTTTTTT
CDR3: CASSAAPGQGAQMANEKLFF

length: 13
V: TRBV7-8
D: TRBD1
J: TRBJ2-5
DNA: TGTGCCAGCAGCTTGGACAGGCAAGAGACCCAGTACTTC
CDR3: CASSLDRQETQYF

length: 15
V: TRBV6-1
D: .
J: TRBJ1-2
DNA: TGTGCCAGCAGTGAAGCCCTAGGAGCGGGCTATGGCTACACCTTC
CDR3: CASSEALGAGYGYTF

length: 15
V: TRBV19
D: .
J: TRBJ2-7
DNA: TGTGCCAGTAGTATAGACGTCCAGCGGAGCTACGAGCAGTACTTC
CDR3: CASSIDVQRSYEQYF

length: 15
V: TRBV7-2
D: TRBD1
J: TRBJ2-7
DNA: TGTGCCAGCAGCTTAGAGGGACAGGGGTTGGGGGAGCAGTACTTC
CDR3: CASSLEGQGLGEQYF

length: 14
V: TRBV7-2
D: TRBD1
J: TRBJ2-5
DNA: TGTGCCAGCAGCTTTGAGAGGGGGCCGGAGACCCAGTACTTC
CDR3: CASSFERGPETQYF

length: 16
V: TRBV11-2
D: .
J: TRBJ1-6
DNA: TGTGCCAGCAGCTTAGTGGCGGGCTCCTATAATTCACCCCTCCACTTT
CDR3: CASSLVAGSYNSPLHF

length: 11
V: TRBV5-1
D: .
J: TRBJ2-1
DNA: TGCGCCAGCAGCTTGGGGAGTGAGCAGTTCTTC
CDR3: CASSLGSEQFF